Listed below are T cell receptor beta chains from one sample, sequenced in a study of T cells in localized non-small cell lung cancer. Here immunoSEQ multiplex PCR was the method, and the copy in TCRdb shows in-frame clones only, minus some. The sample carries 59,000 or so clones, 90% to 95% recorded once. The sample here was peripheral blood, taken before any cancer treatment. Every receptor here comes from a man between 40 and 69 years old with stage I lung adenocarcinoma. The CDR3 runs from the conserved cysteine through the conserved F or W. The D gene is left open where the match is weak. Expanded clones get a size class; other rows say once, few or many, or leave the size out.

d_gene: -; abundance: once; j_gene: TRBJ2-1; v_gene: TRBV15; CDR3nt: TGTGCCACCAGCAGAGACACTGACTACAATGAGCAGTTCTTC; CDR3aa: CATSRDTDYNEQFF
d_gene: TRBD2; abundance: -; j_gene: TRBJ2-7; v_gene: TRBV2; CDR3nt: TGTGCCAGCAGTGAGTATCGGCTAGCGGGAGGCGAGCAGTACTTC; CDR3aa: CASSEYRLAGGEQYF
d_gene: TRBD1; abundance: -; j_gene: TRBJ1-2; v_gene: TRBV11-3; CDR3nt: TGTGCCAGCAGTCTTACAGGGGTCGGCTACACCTTC; CDR3aa: CASSLTGVGYTF
d_gene: TRBD2; abundance: -; j_gene: TRBJ2-7; v_gene: TRBV15; CDR3nt: TGTGCCACCAGCAGATCTAGCGGGAGACTCTACGAGCAGTACTTC; CDR3aa: CATSRSSGRLYEQYF
d_gene: -; abundance: -; j_gene: TRBJ1-5; v_gene: TRBV19; CDR3nt: TGTGCCAGTAGTAGGGAAACCGGGGCGGATCAGCCCCAGCATTTT; CDR3aa: CASSRETGADQPQHF
d_gene: TRBD1; abundance: -; j_gene: TRBJ2-7; v_gene: TRBV15; CDR3nt: TGTGCCACCAGCAGGGAGACAGGGGGGAACTACGAGCAGTACTTC; CDR3aa: CATSRETGGNYEQYF
d_gene: TRBD1; abundance: -; j_gene: TRBJ2-3; v_gene: TRBV29-1; CDR3nt: TGCAGCGTTGAATCGGGACAGATCACAGATACGCAGTATTTT; CDR3aa: CSVESGQITDTQYF
d_gene: TRBD2; abundance: -; j_gene: TRBJ2-3; v_gene: TRBV10-3; CDR3nt: TGTGCCATCAGTGCTGGCGGGAGTCCGCTGGCAGATACGCAGTATTTT; CDR3aa: CAISAGGSPLADTQYF
d_gene: TRBD2; abundance: -; j_gene: TRBJ2-1; v_gene: TRBV7-6; CDR3nt: TGTGCCAGCAGCTTAGATCTAGCGGGAGTGAGTGAGCAGTTCTTC; CDR3aa: CASSLDLAGVSEQFF
d_gene: -; abundance: -; j_gene: TRBJ1-1; v_gene: TRBV4-1; CDR3nt: TGCGCCAGCAGCCAAGCTCCAATTTTGATGAACACTGAAGCTTTCTTT; CDR3aa: CASSQAPILMNTEAFF
d_gene: TRBD1; abundance: -; j_gene: TRBJ1-1; v_gene: TRBV2; CDR3nt: TGTGCCAGCACCCATGACAGGGGGCTATCTGAAGCTTTCTTT; CDR3aa: CASTHDRGLSEAFF
d_gene: -; abundance: -; j_gene: TRBJ2-5; v_gene: TRBV19; CDR3nt: TGTGCCAGTAGTATATCCGGAGAGACCCAGTACTTC; CDR3aa: CASSISGETQYF
d_gene: TRBD1; abundance: few; j_gene: TRBJ1-2; v_gene: TRBV5-1; CDR3nt: TGCGCCAGCAGCCCAGACAGGGCGACTAACTATGGCTACACCTTC; CDR3aa: CASSPDRATNYGYTF
d_gene: -; abundance: -; j_gene: TRBJ2-3; v_gene: TRBV2; CDR3nt: TGTGCCAGCAGTCCGGAGGTAGTCGGCACAGATACGCAGTATTTT; CDR3aa: CASSPEVVGTDTQYF
d_gene: -; abundance: -; j_gene: TRBJ1-2; v_gene: TRBV28; CDR3nt: TGTGCCAGCAGCTCCTCAGTGATCTATGGCTACACCTTC; CDR3aa: CASSSSVIYGYTF
d_gene: -; abundance: -; j_gene: TRBJ1-5; v_gene: TRBV30; CDR3nt: TGTGCCTGGAGTAAAAGCGGTACGCAGCATTTT; CDR3aa: CAWSKSGTQHF
d_gene: -; abundance: -; j_gene: TRBJ1-1; v_gene: TRBV4-1; CDR3nt: TGCGCCAGCAGCCAGACCAGGGTAACTGAAGCTTTCTTT; CDR3aa: CASSQTRVTEAFF
d_gene: -; abundance: -; j_gene: TRBJ2-2; v_gene: TRBV5-5; CDR3nt: TGTGCCAGCAGCTCAGGAACCGGGACGCTTTCCGACACCGGGGAGCTGTTTTTT; CDR3aa: CASSSGTGTLSDTGELFF
d_gene: -; abundance: -; j_gene: TRBJ2-3; v_gene: TRBV30; CDR3nt: TGTGCCTGGAGTGAGGAGGGGTGGACAGATACGCAGTATTTT; CDR3aa: CAWSEEGWTDTQYF
d_gene: -; abundance: -; j_gene: TRBJ2-1; v_gene: TRBV29-1; CDR3nt: TGCAGCGTTGCCGCAGCCTACAATGAGCAGTTCTTC; CDR3aa: CSVAAAYNEQFF
d_gene: -; abundance: -; j_gene: TRBJ2-7; v_gene: TRBV7-8; CDR3nt: TGTGCCTCCCGGGAGGGGGCGGGAGGACACTCCTACGAGCAGTACTTC; CDR3aa: CASREGAGGHSYEQYF
d_gene: -; abundance: -; j_gene: TRBJ2-7; v_gene: TRBV27; CDR3nt: TGTGCCAGCAGTCGGGACGGGGGAGGCGAGCAGTACTTC; CDR3aa: CASSRDGGGEQYF
d_gene: TRBD2; abundance: -; j_gene: TRBJ2-3; v_gene: TRBV27; CDR3nt: TGTGCCAGCAGTTTTGTAGCGGGTGGTGGTGAAGATACGCAGTATTTT; CDR3aa: CASSFVAGGGEDTQYF
d_gene: -; abundance: medium-sized; j_gene: TRBJ2-7; v_gene: TRBV11-2; CDR3nt: TGTGCCAGCAGCTTAGGAGCAGAGCTCTACGAGCAGTACTTC; CDR3aa: CASSLGAELYEQYF
d_gene: -; abundance: -; j_gene: TRBJ2-1; v_gene: TRBV7-2; CDR3nt: TGTGCCAGCAGCTTAGTTAGGCTAGCGTATGGTGAGCAGTTCTTC; CDR3aa: CASSLVRLAYGEQFF